This TCR beta chain is from a study of T-cell reconstitution after alpha-beta-depleted transplantation in children. Unique molecular identifiers were incorporated into the prepared TCRbeta library. Each CDR3 protein is one row after TCRdb ran MiXCR on the PCR reads. The sample gives 400,000 to 550,000 distinct CDR3 sequences, about 10% of which show up once; around 2% is in the top ten. Germline CDR1 LNHNV, CDR2 YYDKDF (reference sequence). V gave up 0 bases and J gave up 0 bases, with 2 bases separating them. The CDR3 runs to 13 residues. This clonotype was found many times. The sequence derives from a child aged 2-15 years with inherited bone marrow failure, due to receive a stem cell transplant. The gene calls are TRBV15 and TRBJ2-5, with D unclear. Sequencing used PBMCs, obtained before TCRalphabeta/CD19-depleted stem cell transplant. DNA of the CDR3: TGTGCCACCAGCAGAGACTACCAAGAGACCCAGTACTTC. Protein: CATSRDYQETQYF.